The following is a TCR beta chain sequence with its context. The data belong to a study of OX40 agonist ivuxolimab in advanced cancers. The data were produced by immunoSEQ multiplex PCR, yet TCRdb's version contains in-frame clones alone and is incomplete. The repertoire holds 25,000 to 35,000 clones, with about three quarters as singletons. This CDR3 has 13 residues. The germline gives CDR1 SEHNR, CDR2 FQNEAQ (reference sequence). Trimming removed 5 bases from V and 4 bases from J; junction bases left unmatched: 4. The receptor was isolated from an adult with an advanced solid tumor such as melanoma, head and neck, liver or kidney cancer. This chain uses TRBV7-9 with TRBJ1-2, with 7 bases matching TRBD1. The starting material was CD4+ or CD8+ T cells sorted from blood, obtained in a trial of the OX40 agonist ivuxolimab. The CDR3, as DNA: TGTGCCAGCAGCCCGGGACAGAGCTATGGCTACACCTTC. Amino acids: CASSPGQSYGYTF.